This passage covers 3 T cell receptor beta chains from one sample sequenced in a study of preoperative IRX-2 immunotherapy in early breast cancer. Only in-frame clones appear in the TCRdb table, and some are missing; sequencing was by immunoSEQ multiplex PCR. The table records 55,000 to 70,000 clones, 94% of them present only once. Stated treatment: preoperative locoregional IRX-2 cytokine immunotherapy. Collection took place from a patient treated with IRX-2 immunotherapy. The receptor source for this set is a human donor with breast cancer.

Here the CDR3 DNA reads TGTGCCAGCAGCTCCCGGCCGGGCCCCGACGGGAGCATTCAGTACTTC. Translated, it gives CASSSRPGPDGSIQYF. The V call is TRBV11-2, the J call TRBJ2-4; D is perhaps TRBD2 (6 bases). This CDR3 comprises 16 residues. Germline V gene data show CDR1 as SGHAT and CDR2 as FQNNGV. The V end lost 4 bases, the J end lost 9 bases, and 22 bases lay between the germline ends.

The genes are TRBV15 and TRBJ1-5; D might be TRBD1 (6 bases). Germline V lookup: CDR1 LNHNV, CDR2 YYDKDF (reference sequence). V lost 3 bases to trimming and J lost 10 bases, with 13 bases between them. This CDR3 is built from 13 residues. The CDR3 protein is CATSSGQPSPQHF. In nucleotides, the CDR3 is TGTGCCACCAGCAGTGGACAGCCCTCCCCCCAGCATTTT.

This clone has just one count. This chain links TRBV19 with TRBJ2-3; D possibly uses TRBD1 or TRBD2 (7 bases each). The CDR3 is 14 amino acids. CDR1 LNHDA and CDR2 SQIVND come from the germline V gene (reference sequence). Trimming pared 4 bases from V and 5 bases from J, leaving 13 bases between. As DNA, the CDR3 is TGTGCCAGTAGTAACATCAGGGGGGGAGATACGCAGTATTTT. This gives the protein CASSNIRGGDTQYF. Supplemented by reference TRBV19 and TRBJ2-3, the full variable domain reads DGGITQSPKYLFRKEGQNVTLSCEQNLNHDAMYWYRQDPGQGLRLIYYSQIVNDFQKGDIAEGYSVSREKKESFPLTVTSAQKNPTAFYLCASSNIRGGDTQYFGPGTRLTVL.